This T cell receptor beta chain comes out of a study of identical twins. From the 5' RACE reads, TCRdb called clonotypes with MiXCR, one entry per CDR3 protein. This sample has 570,000 or so distinct CDR3 sequences, with 9.5% to 10% found just once. Everyone who donated was a healthy Caucasian. Note on this clonotype: What it binds is unknown.

The CDR3 is 16 amino acids. CDR1 and CDR2 (germline): MNHEY, SVGAGI. V lost 0 bases and J lost 2; bases outside the gene matches: 5. Whole-study results and caveats: The presence of invariant MAIT and iNKT cells could partly confound analyses of zero-insertion sequences. Fewer insertions marked abundant cord blood beta clonotypes; young adult naive trended weakly, memory not at all.

Separately, the same data were catalogued under a study of yellow fever vaccine responses in identical twins.

The TCR sequence derives from a woman aged 18-35 years in good health. The specimen was PBMCs. The rearrangement joins TRBV6-5 to TRBJ2-3, with 7 bases matching TRBD1. The CDR3 here is CASSYSGTDITDTQYF. The CDR3 coding sequence is TGTGCCAGCAGTTACTCTGGGACAGATATCACAGATACGCAGTATTTT.